The clone carrying this T cell receptor (beta chain) was counted once. Its specificity is not known. Germline loops: CDR1 GTSNPN, CDR2 SVGIG (reference sequence). The germline V and J ends were trimmed by 0 bases and 0 bases, with 16 bases remaining between them. This CDR3 has 17 amino acids. These data originate in a study of cytomegalovirus exposure and HLA in healthy donors. Donors were drawn from the roughly 110-subject validation cohort, separate from the roughly 670-subject first cohort. Study-wide results and caveats: A few chains tied to CMV proved CMV antigen-specific in vitro. Investigators reported more than 150 TCR beta chains as tied to cytomegalovirus. A subsequent analysis found that TCR clusters from the first cohort also tended to co-occur in the approximately 130 validation repertoires, with around 94% of cluster scores above 0.

The method was immunoSEQ multiplex PCR; TCRdb's version includes in-frame clones alone and lacks a portion of them. This table holds about 360,000 clones, about nine tenths found once. The specimen was PBMCs. This clonotype was sampled from a woman aged 18-35 years in good health and CMV-seronegative. This chain connects TRBV30 to TRBJ2-3, with D hard to call. CDR3 in amino acids: CAWSVLGRGTSTDTQYF. DNA of the CDR3: TGTGCCTGGAGTGTGTTGGGCCGTGGAACTAGCACAGATACGCAGTATTTT.